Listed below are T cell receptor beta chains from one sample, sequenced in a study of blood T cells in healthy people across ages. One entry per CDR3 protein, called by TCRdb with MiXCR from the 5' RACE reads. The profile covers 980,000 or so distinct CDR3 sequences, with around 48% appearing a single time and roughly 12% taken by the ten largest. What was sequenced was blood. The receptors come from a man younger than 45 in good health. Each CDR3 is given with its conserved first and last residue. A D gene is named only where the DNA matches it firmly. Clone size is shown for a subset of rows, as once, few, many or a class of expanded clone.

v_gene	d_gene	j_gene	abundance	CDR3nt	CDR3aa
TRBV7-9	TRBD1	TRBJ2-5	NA	TGTGCCAGCAGCGCGGGGACAGGGGAAGAGACCCAGTACTTC	CASSAGTGEETQYF
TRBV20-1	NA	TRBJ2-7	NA	TGCAGTGCTTCCGGGACGGAGACCTACGAGCAGTACTTC	CSASGTETYEQYF
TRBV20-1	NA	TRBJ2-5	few	TGCAGTGCTAGAGAGGAGGGTAGAGAAGAGACCCAGTACTTC	CSAREEGREETQYF
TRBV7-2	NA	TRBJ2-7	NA	TGTGCCAGCAGCTTAGTTGGGCCCGCCGAGCAGTACTTC	CASSLVGPAEQYF
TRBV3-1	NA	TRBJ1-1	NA	TGTGCCAGCAGCCCCTACAGGGAGGTTGGGACTGAAGCTTTCTTT	CASSPYREVGTEAFF
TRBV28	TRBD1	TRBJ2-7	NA	TGTGCCAGCAGTTTGCCCGGGACAGGGGGTTCCTACGAGCAGTACTTC	CASSLPGTGGSYEQYF
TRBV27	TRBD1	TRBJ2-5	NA	TGTGCCAGCAGTACACTCCAACAGGGGATTGGTGCGGAGACCCAGTACTTC	CASSTLQQGIGAETQYF
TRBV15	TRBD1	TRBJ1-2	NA	TGTGCCACCAGCAGGGGACAGTTACGTGGCTACACCTTC	CATSRGQLRGYTF
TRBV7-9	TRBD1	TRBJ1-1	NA	TGTGCCAACAGCTCTCTTATGACAGGGATCGACATGAACACTGAAGCTTTCTTT	CANSSLMTGIDMNTEAFF
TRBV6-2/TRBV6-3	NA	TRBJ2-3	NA	TGTGCCAGCAGTTATGACCGAGTAGACACAGATACGCAGTATTTT	CASSYDRVDTDTQYF
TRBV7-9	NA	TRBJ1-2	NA	TGTGCCAGCAGCTTAGCACAAGACGGCTACACCTTC	CASSLAQDGYTF
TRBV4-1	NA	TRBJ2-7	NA	TGCGCCAGCAGCCAAGGTGCGGGGACTTTCTACGAGCAGTACTTC	CASSQGAGTFYEQYF
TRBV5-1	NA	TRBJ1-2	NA	TGCGCCAGCACCCGTGAGGAGGGTAGCTATGGCTACACCTTC	CASTREEGSYGYTF
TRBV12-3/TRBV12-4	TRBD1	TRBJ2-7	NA	TGTGCCAGCAGGGTCTCGGGACAGGGCTACACGTACGAGCAGTACTTC	CASRVSGQGYTYEQYF
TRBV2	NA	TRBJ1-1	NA	TGTGCCAGCACCGCCGGGTCCGTGAACACTGAAGCTTTCTTT	CASTAGSVNTEAFF
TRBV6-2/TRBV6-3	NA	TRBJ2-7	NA	TGTGCCAGCAGTTACTCCGCTAGCAGCTCTCCCTACGAGCAGTACTTC	CASSYSASSSPYEQYF
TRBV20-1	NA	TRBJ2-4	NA	TGCAGTGCTAGAGAAGGGCCCAACATTCAGTACTTC	CSAREGPNIQYF
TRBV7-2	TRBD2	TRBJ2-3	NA	TGTGCCAGCAGCTTATCTAGCGGGGAGTGGGATACGCAGTATTTT	CASSLSSGEWDTQYF
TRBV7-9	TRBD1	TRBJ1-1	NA	TGTGCCAGCAGCTTCGGACAGGCCGTACAAAACACTGAAGCTTTCTTT	CASSFGQAVQNTEAFF
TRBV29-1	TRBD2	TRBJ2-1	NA	TGCAGCGTTGCCCTCTGGACTAGCGGGTATGATGAGCAGTTCTTC	CSVALWTSGYDEQFF
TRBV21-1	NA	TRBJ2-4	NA	TGTGCCAGCAGCGGACGGGGCGGACTAGCCAAAAACATTCAGTACTTC	CASSGRGGLAKNIQYF
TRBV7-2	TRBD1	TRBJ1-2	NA	TGTGCCAGCAGCTACAGTACAGGGGGTCTCCCGGGGTATGGCTACACCTTC	CASSYSTGGLPGYGYTF
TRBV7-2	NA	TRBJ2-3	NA	TGTGCCAGCAGCTCTGGGCCCTACACAGATACGCAGTATTTT	CASSSGPYTDTQYF
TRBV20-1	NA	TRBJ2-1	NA	TGCAGTGCTAGAGATGGAAGCGATGAGCAGTTCTTC	CSARDGSDEQFF
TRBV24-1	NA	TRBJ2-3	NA	TGTGCCACCAGTGGAGGGACACCCCTAGATACGCAGTATTTT	CATSGGTPLDTQYF
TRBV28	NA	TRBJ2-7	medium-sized	TGTGCCAGCAGTTCGTCAGGTGTCCACGAGCAGTACTTC	CASSSSGVHEQYF
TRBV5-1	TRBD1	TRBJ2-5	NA	TGCGCCAGCAGCTGGGTCAAGGGGACAGGGTACCAAGAGACCCAGTACTTC	CASSWVKGTGYQETQYF
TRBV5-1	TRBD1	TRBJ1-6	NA	TGCGCCAGCAGCTTTGGACAGGCGACCAATTCACCCCTCCACTTT	CASSFGQATNSPLHF
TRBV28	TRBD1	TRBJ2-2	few	TGTGCCAGCAGTTTATGGAGACAGGGGGCGTCCGCCGGGGAGCTGTTTTTT	CASSLWRQGASAGELFF
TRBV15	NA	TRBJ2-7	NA	TGTGCCACCAGCAGTGGCAGCGCCTACGAGCAGTACTTC	CATSSGSAYEQYF
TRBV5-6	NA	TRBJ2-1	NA	TGTGCCAGCAACTTGAGTGGGAGCGGGCGCAATGAGCAGTTCTTC	CASNLSGSGRNEQFF
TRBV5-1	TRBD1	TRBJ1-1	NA	TGCGCCAGCAGCTTGGCCCGGACAGGGATCGGTGAAGCTTTCTTT	CASSLARTGIGEAFF
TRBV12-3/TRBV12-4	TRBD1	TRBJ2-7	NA	TGTGCCAGCAGCCTCGACAGGGCTCGGTATTTAAGCGAGCAGTACTTC	CASSLDRARYLSEQYF
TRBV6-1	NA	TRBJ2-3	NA	TGTGCCAGCAGTGAAACGTGGCGGGGATCTTTTACAGATACGCAGTATTTT	CASSETWRGSFTDTQYF
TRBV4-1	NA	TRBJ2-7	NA	TGCGCCAGCAGCCAAGGCGAGCGGGCCTACGAGCAGTACTTC	CASSQGERAYEQYF
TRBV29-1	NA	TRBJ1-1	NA	TGCAGCGTTGCGACGAGGGACACTGAAGCTTTCTTT	CSVATRDTEAFF
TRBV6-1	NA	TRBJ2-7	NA	TGTGCCAGCAGTGAAGTGAGAGGGAGTTGCGAGCAGTACTTC	CASSEVRGSCEQYF
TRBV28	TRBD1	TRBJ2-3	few	TGTGCCAGCAGCCCACAGGGGGCCTATGATACGCAGTATTTT	CASSPQGAYDTQYF
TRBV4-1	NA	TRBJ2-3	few	TGCGCCAGCAGCCAAGACTCGGCAAATACGCAGTATTTT	CASSQDSANTQYF
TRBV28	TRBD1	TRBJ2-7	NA	TGTGCCAGCAGTTTATCCTCCTTTGACAGGGGGGACTCCTACGAGCAGTACTTC	CASSLSSFDRGDSYEQYF
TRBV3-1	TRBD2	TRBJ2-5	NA	TGTGCCAGCAGCCCCGAGCGGGGGACCCAGTACTTC	CASSPERGTQYF
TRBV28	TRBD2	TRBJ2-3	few	TGTGCCAGCGGACTAGACACAGATACGCAGTATTTT	CASGLDTDTQYF